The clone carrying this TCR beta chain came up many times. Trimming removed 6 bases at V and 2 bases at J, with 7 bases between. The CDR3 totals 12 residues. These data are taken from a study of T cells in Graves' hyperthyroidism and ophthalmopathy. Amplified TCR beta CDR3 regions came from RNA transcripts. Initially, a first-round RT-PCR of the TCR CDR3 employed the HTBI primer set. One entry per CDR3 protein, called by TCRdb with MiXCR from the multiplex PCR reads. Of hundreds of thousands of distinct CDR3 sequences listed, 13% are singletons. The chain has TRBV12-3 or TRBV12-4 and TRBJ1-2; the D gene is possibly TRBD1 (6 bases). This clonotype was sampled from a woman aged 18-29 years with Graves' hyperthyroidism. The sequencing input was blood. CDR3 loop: CASSTGNYGYTF. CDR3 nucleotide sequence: TGTGCCAGCAGCACAGGGAACTATGGCTACACCTTC.